The 27 T cell receptor beta chains listed next were all sequenced from one sample in a study of regulatory and conventional T cells in RAG deficiency. Generated by immunoSEQ multiplex PCR, the TCRdb table keeps only in-frame clones and is missing some. The data show tens of thousands of clones, around 92% seen once. Genomic DNA came from blood conventional CD4+ T cells gated CD25-low CD127-high. These data also formed part of another study, on regulatory T cells. That paper adds: The PCR used 52 TRBV and 13 TRBJ primers.

Sequencing input: CD4+ T cells sorted from blood. The receptors here all came from a human donor in good health.

The chain joins TRBV28 to TRBJ2-7, with D possibly TRBD1 on 6 matching bases. CDR1 and CDR2 from the germline V gene are MDHEN and SYDVKM. CDR3 size: 13 residues. V shed 2 bases and J shed 6 bases, with 11 bases lying between them. CDR3 protein: CASSLPRDTEQYF. CDR3 nucleotide sequence: TGTGCCAGCAGTTTACCCCGGGACACCGAGCAGTACTTC.

The V call is TRBV25-1, the J call TRBJ1-1; D call uncertain. In germline, CDR1 is MGHDK, CDR2 SYGVNS. V was shortened by 4 bases and J by 2 bases, with 17 bases between the two germline ends. The CDR3 contains 16 residues. The CDR3 bases are TGTGCCAGCAGTGGAACCTCGAGCAGGTCAAACACTGAAGCTTTCTTT. This encodes CASSGTSSRSNTEAFF.

This rearrangement joins TRBV12-5 to TRBJ1-3; D is undetermined. The ends were cut back, 3 bases at V and 0 bases at J, with 3 bases in the middle. The CDR3 loop spans 13 amino acids. Looked up from germline, CDR1 is LGHNT and CDR2 is FRNRAP. For the CDR3, the DNA is TGTGCTAGTGGTTTATACTCTGGAAACACCATATATTTT. This codes for CASGLYSGNTIYF.

The genes are TRBV21-1 and TRBJ2-1; the table's D call of TRBD2 was not tested on the DNA. TRBV21-1 is assigned pseudogene status. There are 18 residues in the CDR3. CDR3 in DNA: TGTGCCAGCAGCAAAAGGGCCAAGCGGGGTCTTTTCTACAATGAGCAGTTCTTC. It translates to CASSKRAKRGLFYNEQFF.

This clone is a singleton in its sample. The V and J genes are TRBV28 and TRBJ1-3; the match to TRBD1 covers 8 bases. The J segment lost 2 bases and the V segment lost 3 bases, leaving 3 bases of the junction unmatched. The CDR3 contains 15 residues. Germline lookup yields CDR1 MDHEN and CDR2 SYDVKM. This CDR3 is CASSLPDRAGNTIYF. In nucleotides, the CDR3 is TGTGCCAGCAGTTTGCCGGACAGGGCTGGAAACACCATATATTTT.

CDR3 DNA: TGCAGCGTCGGGTGGGGGGAGAGCAATCAGCCCCAGCATTTT. Translation: CSVGWGESNQPQHF. The chain carries TRBV29-1 and TRBJ1-5, with D perhaps TRBD1 (5 bases). This CDR3 is built from 14 residues. V gave up 6 bases and J gave up 1 base, with 13 bases separating them. Germline CDR1 is SQVTM and CDR2 is ANQGSEA.

This chain uses TRBV28 with TRBJ1-5; TRBD1 matches 7 bases. Losses at the gene ends were 5 bases for V and 3 bases for J; bases not matched to a gene: 4. The CDR3 extends over 14 amino acids. CDR1 and CDR2 from the germline V gene are MDHEN and SYDVKM. Here the CDR3 DNA reads TGTGCCAGCAGTATGGGACAGTTCAATCAGCCCCAGCATTTT. As protein: CASSMGQFNQPQHF.

The chain is built from TRBV6-6 and TRBJ1-1; TRBD1 matches at 12 bases. The V gene's germline CDR1 is MNHNY and CDR2 SVGAGI (reference sequence). The ends lost 6 bases at V and 7 bases at J; junction bases unmatched: 6. This CDR3 comprises 14 residues. In DNA, the CDR3 is TGTGCCAGCAGAACCGGGACAGGGGGCCTTGAAGCTTTCTTT. This translates into CASRTGTGGLEAFF.

This chain uses TRBV7-9 with TRBJ2-1; 9 nucleotides align to TRBD2. Trimming at V came to 5 bases and at J to 8 bases, leaving 7 bases not matched to a gene. The CDR3 is made up of 14 amino acids. The germline V gene has CDR1 SEHNR and CDR2 FQNEAQ (reference sequence). The CDR3 here is CASSPGLANDEQFF. CDR3 in DNA: TGTGCCAGCAGCCCGGGACTAGCCAACGATGAGCAGTTCTTC.

V usage is TRBV6-5 and J usage is TRBJ1-1; D is ambiguous. V lost 7 bases to trimming and J lost 5 bases, with 11 bases between them. The length of the CDR3 is 12 residues. Germline values: CDR1 MNHEY, CDR2 SVGAGI. The CDR3 coding sequence is TGTGCCAGCACAAGTGTAGGGACTGAAGCTTTCTTT. Its protein is CASTSVGTEAFF.

The genes are TRBV5-8 and TRBJ2-5; tentative D call: TRBD2 (6 bases). The V end was cut by 3 bases, the J end by 5 bases, with 14 bases between. This CDR3 region has 14 residues. Germline assignment: CDR1 SGHTS and CDR2 YDEGEE. This CDR3 is CASSSGLIQETQYF. The CDR3 nucleotides read TGTGCCAGCAGCTCGGGACTCATACAGGAGACCCAGTACTTC.

This chain joins TRBV5-6 and TRBJ2-5; 10 positions agree with TRBD2. Germline assignment: CDR1 SGHDT and CDR2 YYEEEE. The CDR3 totals 17 residues. The junction had 12 bases not matched to a gene; V was cut back by 2 bases and J by 5 bases. CDR3 in DNA: TGTGCCAGCAGCTTTTCTCAAGCGGGGGGGCTGTTGGAGACCCAGTACTTC. Translated: CASSFSQAGGLLETQYF.

The chain couples TRBV5-1 to TRBJ2-3, with TRBD2 matching 8 bases. CDR3 length: 16 residues. V shed 4 bases, J shed 1 base, and the junction held 8 bases outside the gene matches. Germline CDR1 SGHRS, CDR2 YFSETQ. CDR3 nucleotide sequence: TGCGCCAGCAGCGTGGGGCCCGGGGGGGGCACAGATACGCAGTATTTT. Protein sequence: CASSVGPGGGTDTQYF.

This chain joins TRBV7-9 and TRBJ2-2; the match to TRBD2 covers 7 bases. The CDR3 is 16 amino acids. Losses at the gene ends were 1 base for V and 4 bases for J; bases not matched to a gene: 6. Germline CDR1 and CDR2: SEHNR and FQNEAQ (reference sequence). The CDR3 DNA sequence: TGTGCCAGCAGCTTAGTGGCGGGAGCCGTCACCGGGGAGCTGTTTTTT. This encodes CASSLVAGAVTGELFF.

The chain employs TRBV7-6 and TRBJ2-5; 8 bases match TRBD2. The trim removed 1 base at V and 7 bases at J, leaving 11 bases unmatched. The CDR3 is 16 amino acids. CDR1 is SGHVS, CDR2 FNYEAQ, per germline. The CDR3, as DNA: TGTGCCAGCAGCTTAGGTCAGGTGGGACTAGAGGGGACCCAGTACTTC. Its protein is CASSLGQVGLEGTQYF.

The rearrangement links TRBV6-5 to TRBJ2-7; 9 bases fit TRBD1. CDR3 length equals 16 residues. Germline-derived CDR1 and CDR2 are MNHEY and SVGAGI. The junction had 7 bases not matched to a gene; V was cut back by 3 bases and J by 1 base. The CDR3 DNA is TGTGCCAGCAGTTATAGTTGGGGACAGGGATCCTACGAGCAGTACTTC. Translation gives CASSYSWGQGSYEQYF.

The chain combines TRBV27 with TRBJ2-3; 12 bases are a match to TRBD1. V trimming: 5 bases; J trimming: 6 bases; junction bases outside the gene matches: 6. The CDR3 consists of 15 residues. Per the germline V gene, CDR1 is MNHEY and CDR2 is SMNVEV (reference sequence). Here the CDR3 reads CASSRGTGGADTQYF. CDR3 nucleotides: TGTGCCAGCAGTAGGGGGACAGGGGGCGCCGATACGCAGTATTTT.

The chain uses TRBV6-6 and TRBJ1-3; perhaps TRBD1 as D (6 bases). V was shortened by 6 bases and J by 0 bases, with 12 bases between the two germline ends. This CDR3 comprises 15 residues. The germline CDR1 and CDR2 sequences are MNHNY and SVGAGI (reference sequence). CDR3 residues: CASRTPGDSGNTIYF. The CDR3 DNA is TGTGCCAGCAGAACGCCAGGGGACTCTGGAAACACCATATATTTT.

The rearrangement links TRBV2 to TRBJ2-7; 7 bases match TRBD2. With 2 bases clipped from V and 5 bases from J, the junction kept 9 bases outside the gene matches. This CDR3 region has 15 residues. The germline V gene has CDR1 SNHLY and CDR2 FYNNEI. The CDR3 is CASSEYQGGTDEQYF. The CDR3 DNA sequence: TGTGCCAGCAGTGAATATCAGGGAGGGACCGACGAGCAGTACTTC. Supplemented by reference TRBV2 and TRBJ2-7, the full variable domain reads EPEVTQTPSHQVTQMGQEVILRCVPISNHLYFYWYRQILGQKVEFLVSFYNNEISEKSEIFDDQFSVERPDGSNFTLKIRSTKLEDSAMYFCASSEYQGGTDEQYFGPGTRLTVT.

The CDR3 region has the DNA TGTGCCAGCTCACCAGGGACTGAAGCTTTCTTT. This gives the protein CASSPGTEAFF. The chain combines TRBV18 with TRBJ1-1, with D hard to call. Deletions cut 2 bases from V and 5 bases from J, with 3 bases between. Germline V gene sequence: CDR1 KGHSH, CDR2 LQKENI. This CDR3 has 11 amino acids.

The chain joins TRBV4-1 to TRBJ2-1; 8 bases match TRBD2. This CDR3 spans 15 amino acids. Unmatched junction bases numbered 1, after V lost 2 bases and J lost 1 base. Germline-derived CDR1 and CDR2 are MGHRA and YSYEKL. CDR3 residues: CASSQIAGSYNEQFF. DNA for the CDR3: TGCGCCAGCAGCCAAATAGCGGGGTCCTACAATGAGCAGTTCTTC.

This clone was found once. The chain recombines TRBV5-5 with TRBJ2-5; D is undetermined. V dropped 4 bases and J dropped 2 bases, with 9 bases sitting between them. The CDR3 spans 13 residues. From germline, CDR1 is SGHKS and CDR2 YYEKEE (reference sequence). The CDR3 DNA reads TGTGCCAGCAGCCTAGACGGGCAAGAGACCCAGTACTTC. This sequence encodes CASSLDGQETQYF.

This clone was detected only a few times. The V and J genes are TRBV6-5 and TRBJ1-6; 8 positions match TRBD1. J gave up 8 bases and V 6 bases, and 3 bases lay outside the gene matches. The CDR3 extends over 13 amino acids. The V gene's germline CDR1 is MNHEY and CDR2 SVGAGI. The CDR3 region is CASSQDRDSPLHF. The CDR3 DNA reads TGTGCCAGCAGCCAGGACAGGGATTCACCCCTCCACTTT.

V and J are TRBV19 and TRBJ2-5; 9 bases are shared with TRBD1. The V segment lost 8 bases and the J segment 0 bases; nucleotides outside the gene matches: 7. The germline V gene has CDR1 LNHDA and CDR2 SQIVND (reference sequence). The CDR3 has 15 residues. The CDR3 region has the DNA TGTGCCAGTCAAGGAGGACAGGGGTACCAAGAGACCCAGTACTTC. Translated: CASQGGQGYQETQYF.

DNA of the CDR3: TGTGCCAGCACCGTGGACAGGGAGGCTGGCTACACCTTC. It encodes CASTVDREAGYTF. The chain carries TRBV6-6 and TRBJ1-2; 8 nucleotides agree with TRBD1. This CDR3 comprises 13 residues. Germline CDR1 is MNHNY and CDR2 is SVGAGI (reference sequence). V lost 7 bases to trimming and J lost 7 bases; unmatched junction nucleotides: 8.

The chain joins TRBV2 to TRBJ2-7; TRBD2 matches at 7 bases. This CDR3 is built from 13 residues. V shed 8 bases and J 3 bases; nucleotides not matched to a gene: 7. Germline V CDR1 and CDR2: SNHLY, FYNNEI. The CDR3, as DNA: TGTGCCAGCCAACACTCTAGCGGCTACGAGCAGTACTTC. The encoded protein is CASQHSSGYEQYF.

The chain couples TRBV28 to TRBJ2-7; no clear D gene. V dropped 8 bases and J dropped 2 bases, with 7 bases sitting between them. The CDR3 contains 11 residues. The germline V gene encodes CDR1 MDHEN and CDR2 SYDVKM. CDR3 sequence (DNA): TGTGCCAGCTCGAATGCCTACGAGCAGTACTTC. Its protein product is CASSNAYEQYF.